Here is one TCR beta chain with its context. As originally analysed: Quantification of nucleated cells was approximated via reference gene primer amplification. Data came from immunoSEQ multiplex PCR; TCRdb stores just in-frame clones and leaves some out. The V and J calls and clone size are taken from that table; D and trimming were inferred from the DNA. The sample lists 35,000 to 50,000 clones, around 70% seen once, with 6.2% in the top ten. The data were taken from a study of blood T cell repertoires in COVID-19. On the study more broadly: COVID-19 samples from acute and convalescent phases originated in the United States, Italy and Spain. T cells, B-cell-depleted T cells, or PBMCs provided the cDNA or gDNA that served as material.

From germline, CDR1 is KGHSH and CDR2 LQKENI. The CDR3 spans 15 residues. Trimming cost V 1 base and J 4 bases, with 10 bases left between them. Source material: peripheral blood. This chain uses TRBV18 with TRBJ2-2; TRBD2 is a possible D gene (6 bases). This sequence originates from a man of 80 years or more with acute or convalescent COVID-19. The CDR3 sequence: CASSPREVSTGELFF. CDR3 DNA sequence: TGTGCCAGCTCACCACGGGAGGTGAGCACCGGGGAGCTGTTTTTT.